This passage covers 27 T cell receptor beta chains from one sample sequenced in a study of T cells in Graves' hyperthyroidism and ophthalmopathy. It was RNA transcripts that yielded the amplified TCR beta CDR3 regions. Researchers ran a first-round RT-PCR on the TCR CDR3 using the HTBI primer set. TCRdb called the multiplex PCR reads again in MiXCR, with one record for every CDR3 protein. The sample has some 400,000 distinct CDR3 sequences; more than 11% are singletons. Sequencing was carried out using blood. The source of these receptors is a woman aged 55-70 years with Graves' hyperthyroidism.

The sample holds many counts of this clonotype. The chain employs TRBV11-1 and TRBJ2-3; maybe TRBD1 (6 bases). This CDR3 contains 15 residues. V lost 4 bases to trimming and J lost 5 bases, with 16 bases between them. Germline V gives CDR1 SGHAT, CDR2 FQDESV (reference sequence). CDR3 residues: CASSSAGTLGDTQYF. CDR3 DNA sequence: TGTGCCAGCAGCTCCGCCGGGACACTAGGAGATACGCAGTATTTT.

This clonotype was picked up many times. The chain combines TRBV28 with TRBJ2-7, with TRBD1 as a possible D gene (5 bases). Germline V gives CDR1 MDHEN, CDR2 SYDVKM. The CDR3 is made up of 13 amino acids. The germline V and J ends were trimmed by 4 bases and 2 bases, with 9 bases remaining between them. CDR3 sequence (DNA): TGTGCCAGCAGTTGGGGCTCGACCTACGAGCAGTACTTC. As protein: CASSWGSTYEQYF.

This clonotype occurred many times. The chain combines TRBV12-5 with TRBJ2-7, with TRBD2 as a possible D gene (5 bases). The germline gives CDR1 LGHNT, CDR2 FRNRAP. V was pared by 5 bases and J by 6 bases, with 14 bases between. The CDR3 extends over 13 amino acids. CDR3 coding DNA: TGTGCTAGTGGTCCACCGGGGAGCGGCGAGCAGTACTTC. Its protein product is CASGPPGSGEQYF.

There are many counts of this clonotype. This rearrangement joins TRBV6-2 or TRBV6-3 to TRBJ2-2; 7 bases line up with TRBD2. Germline V lookup: CDR1 MNHEY, CDR2 SVGEGT. V gave up 4 bases and J gave up 1 base; unmatched junction bases: 6. The CDR3 is made up of 16 amino acids. CDR3 region: CASSLFAGVNTGELFF. The CDR3 coding sequence is TGTGCCAGCAGTTTGTTTGCGGGAGTGAACACCGGGGAGCTGTTTTTT.

The rearrangement links TRBV5-5 to TRBJ2-7; possible D gene TRBD2, 5 bases. V was shortened by 1 base and J by 2 bases, with 13 bases between the two germline ends. This CDR3 spans 15 amino acids. Germline CDR1 reads SGHKS; CDR2 reads YYEKEE (reference sequence). The DNA for the CDR3 is TGTGCCAGCAGCTTGTCAATAAGCGGAACCTACGAGCAGTACTTC. It specifies CASSLSISGTYEQYF.

Of note for this clonotype: A much larger clone lies a single base off, so this may be a read error. The CDR3 reads CVSILDSYEQYF. Here the CDR3 DNA reads TGTGTCAGCATCCTCGATTCCTACGAGCAGTACTTC. The rearrangement links TRBV5-8 to TRBJ2-7; D not certain. Germline CDR1 is SGHTS and CDR2 is YDEGEE. CDR3 size: 12 residues.

V gene TRBV6-1 combines with J gene TRBJ1-5; D unresolved. Germline V gives CDR1 MNHNS, CDR2 SASEGT. Deletions cut 6 bases from V and 7 bases from J, with 10 bases between. This CDR3 is 12 amino acids long. The CDR3 nucleotides read TGTGCCAGCAGACCCCAAAGACAGCCCCAGCATTTT. Encoded protein: CASRPQRQPQHF.

V gene TRBV4-1 combines with J gene TRBJ2-7; TRBD1 matches 9 bases. There are 15 residues in the CDR3. The trim removed 2 bases at V and 3 bases at J, leaving 5 bases unmatched. Germline V gene data show CDR1 as MGHRA and CDR2 as YSYEKL. CDR3 amino acids: CASSQPGQGFYEQYF. For the CDR3, the DNA is TGCGCCAGCAGCCAACCGGGACAGGGTTTCTACGAGCAGTACTTC.

This chain links TRBV11-2 with TRBJ2-7; unclear D gene. The CDR3 sequence is 15 residues long. Germline-derived CDR1 and CDR2 are SGHAT and FQNNGV. Trimming took 1 base from V and 0 from J, leaving 10 bases between them. The CDR3 protein is CASSLAVGNSYEQYF. Written as DNA, the CDR3 is TGTGCCAGCAGCTTAGCGGTCGGCAACTCCTACGAGCAGTACTTC.

In this sample, this clonotype turned up many times. J is TRBJ2-7 and V is TRBV7-9, with D uncertain. V was cut by 3 bases and J by 1 base, with 10 bases left in between. Looked up from germline, CDR1 is SEHNR and CDR2 is FQNEAQ (reference sequence). The CDR3 has 14 amino acids. The CDR3 reads CASSLRQESYEQYF. In DNA form, the CDR3 reads TGTGCCAGCAGCTTGCGGCAGGAGTCCTACGAGCAGTACTTC.

This clonotype was observed many times. This chain joins TRBV12-5 and TRBJ2-3; TRBD2 matches at 7 bases. Trimming removed 7 bases from V and 2 bases from J; junction bases left unmatched: 6. This CDR3 region has 14 residues. The germline CDR1 and CDR2 sequences are LGHNT and FRNRAP. CDR3 loop: CASARDYLTDTQYF. The CDR3, as DNA: TGTGCTAGTGCTAGGGACTACCTCACAGATACGCAGTATTTT.

This clonotype was recorded at least ten times. The V gene is TRBV30, the J gene TRBJ1-1, with 7 bases lining up with TRBD1. Per germline, CDR1 GTSNPN and CDR2 SVGIG (reference sequence). This CDR3 has 12 residues. Trimming at V came to 0 bases and at J to 7 bases, leaving 2 bases not matched to a gene. Here the CDR3 DNA reads TGTGCCTGGAGTGTACAGGGGTTTGAAGCTTTCTTT. Amino acids: CAWSVQGFEAFF.

The V call is TRBV13, the J call TRBJ1-2, with TRBD1 matching 12 bases. J gave up 4 bases and V 5 bases, and 14 bases lay outside the gene matches. The CDR3 spans 18 residues. Germline-derived CDR1 and CDR2 are PRHDT and FYEKMQ (reference sequence). The CDR3 DNA is TGTGCCAGCAGCCAGAAGGCGGGGACAGGGGGCTACGGCTATGGCTACACCTTC. This gives the protein CASSQKAGTGGYGYGYTF.

This clonotype was seen many times. This rearrangement joins TRBV7-8 to TRBJ2-2, with 8 bases that match TRBD2. The CDR3 is made up of 16 amino acids. CDR1 and CDR2 (germline): SGHVS, FQNEAQ. The V gene end was trimmed by 6 bases and the J gene end by 1 base; junction bases not matched to a gene: 7. CDR3 DNA sequence: TGTGCCAGCAGAGCGGCGGGAGGTTTGAACACCGGGGAGCTGTTTTTT. Translation gives CASRAAGGLNTGELFF.

This clonotype occurred many times. This chain joins TRBV29-1 and TRBJ2-5; D possibly corresponds to TRBD1 (6 bases). Trimming took off 3 bases at V and 2 bases at J, with 13 bases between the two ends. The germline V gene encodes CDR1 SQVTM and CDR2 ANQGSEA. The CDR3 totals 14 residues. The CDR3 nucleotides read TGCAGCGTTGAGTCGGACAGCCTACAAGAGACCCAGTACTTC. Translating it yields CSVESDSLQETQYF.

This clonotype was detected many times. V is TRBV3-1 and J is TRBJ2-3, with D possibly matching TRBD2 (6 bases). Trimming took off 3 bases at V and 1 base at J, with 14 bases between the two ends. The CDR3 has 16 residues. Germline V CDR1 and CDR2: LGHDT, YNNKEL (reference sequence). This CDR3 is CASSQGLALGTDTQYF. The DNA of the CDR3 is TGTGCCAGCAGCCAGGGGCTAGCGCTTGGCACAGATACGCAGTATTTT.

Points on this clonotype: One junction end does not reproduce the germline sequence, and a read error may be involved. This chain uses TRBV2 with TRBJ2-5; the match to TRBD2 covers 7 bases. Germline loops: CDR1 SNHLY, CDR2 FYNNEI. This CDR3 is 15 amino acids long. This CDR3 is CASGLGWGPQETQCF. Written as DNA, the CDR3 is TGTGCCAGCGGACTAGGTTGGGGTCCTCAAGAGACCCAGTGCTTC.

This clonotype showed up just once. Since a much larger clone is just one base distant, this may be a read error. J is TRBJ2-5 and V is TRBV27; either TRBD1 or TRBD2 may supply D (5 bases each). Trimming shortened V by 6 bases and J by 4 bases, and 18 bases separated the two germline ends. The CDR3 runs 15 residues. In germline, CDR1 is MNHEY, CDR2 SMNVEV (reference sequence). The CDR3 spells CASRSTRWGTETQYF. Written as DNA, the CDR3 is TGTGCCAGCAGATCAACCAGGTGGGGGACAGAGACCCAGTACTTC.

The chain links TRBV5-4 to TRBJ2-7; perhaps D is TRBD1 or TRBD2 (5 bases each). The CDR3 is 14 residues long. The germline V gene encodes CDR1 SGHNT and CDR2 YYREEE (reference sequence). The ends were cut back, 3 bases at V and 3 bases at J, with 13 bases in the middle. Here the CDR3 reads CASSSGAVDYEQYF. The CDR3 nucleotides read TGTGCCAGCAGCTCCGGGGCGGTCGACTACGAGCAGTACTTC. Using reference TRBV5-4 and TRBJ2-7 for the parts outside the CDR3, the full variable domain is ETGVTQSPTHLIKTRGQQVTLRCSSQSGHNTVSWYQQALGQGPQFIFQYYREEENGRGNFPPRFSGLQFPNYSSELNVNALELDDSALYLCASSSGAVDYEQYFGPGTRLTVT.

This clonotype was seen many times. This chain connects TRBV6-5 to TRBJ1-4; TRBD1 might be the D (5 bases). Between the trimmed V and J ends, which lost 2 bases and 2 bases, there was a span of 9 bases. The CDR3 is made up of 15 amino acids. Germline CDR1 reads MNHEY; CDR2 reads SVGAGI. DNA of the CDR3: TGTGCCAGCAGTTACGACAGATCGACTAATGAAAAACTGTTTTTT. As protein: CASSYDRSTNEKLFF.

This clonotype came up many times. The chain is built from TRBV30 and TRBJ2-1; D is possibly TRBD1 (6 bases). The germline V and J ends were trimmed by 7 bases and 0 bases, with 10 bases remaining between them. Looked up from germline, CDR1 is GTSNPN and CDR2 is SVGIG (reference sequence). The CDR3 extends over 13 amino acids. CDR3 loop: CAFTGSSYNEQFF. CDR3 DNA: TGTGCCTTTACAGGGAGCTCCTACAATGAGCAGTTCTTC.

The chain joins TRBV27 to TRBJ2-1, with TRBD2 identical over 10 bases. Trimming at V came to 5 bases and at J to 10 bases, leaving 8 bases not matched to a gene. CDR1 is MNHEY and CDR2 is SMNVEV in the germline V gene (reference sequence). The CDR3 extends over 14 amino acids. The CDR3 here is CASSLLGTSVEQFF. Here the CDR3 DNA reads TGTGCCAGCAGTCTACTTGGGACTAGCGTAGAGCAGTTCTTC.

With regard to this clonotype: A much more abundant neighbour one base away suggests this may be a read error. The rearrangement links TRBV29-1 to TRBJ1-1, with D unresolved. Germline-derived CDR1 and CDR2 are SQVTM and ANQGSEA. The length of the CDR3 is 14 residues. Trimming removed 7 bases from V and 0 bases from J, with 15 bases in between. CDR3 region: CSGLRGSMNTEAFF. Here the CDR3 DNA reads TGCAGCGGTTTAAGAGGGAGCATGAACACTGAAGCTTTCTTT.

This clonotype was observed at least ten times. The V and J genes are TRBV2 and TRBJ2-1; 11 bases align to TRBD2. Germline V lookup: CDR1 SNHLY, CDR2 FYNNEI. The CDR3 is made up of 16 amino acids. Unmatched junction bases numbered 8, after V lost 3 bases and J lost 7 bases. The CDR3 DNA sequence: TGTGCCAGCAGTGAGGGCCTAGCGGGAGGACAGAATGAGCAGTTCTTC. It yields the protein CASSEGLAGGQNEQFF.

In regard to this clonotype: The junction shows a germline mismatch at one end, possibly a read error. The V and J genes are TRBV5-1 and TRBJ2-1, with a tentative D call TRBD2 (5 bases). The CDR3 has 13 residues. Germline CDR1 reads SGHRS; CDR2 reads YFSETQ. In nucleotides, the CDR3 is TGTGCCAGCAGCTTGGGTACTAGCAATGAGCAGTTCTTC. It specifies CASSLGTSNEQFF.

This chain connects TRBV12-3 or TRBV12-4 to TRBJ2-7, with D possibly TRBD1 on 5 matching bases. The V end lost 7 bases, the J end lost 6 bases, and 13 bases lay between the germline ends. This CDR3 contains 12 residues. The CDR3 loop is CASTFAGSEQYF. In DNA form, the CDR3 reads TGTGCCAGCACCTTCGCAGGGTCCGAGCAGTACTTC.

This clonotype was counted only a few times. The chain has TRBV4-1 and TRBJ1-2, with D uncertain. In germline, CDR1 is MGHRA, CDR2 YSYEKL. Trimming left V 1 base short and J 1 base short, with 16 bases between. The CDR3 sequence is 17 residues long. CDR3 sequence reads: CASSQGHLMRDNYGYTF. The DNA of the CDR3 is TGCGCCAGCAGCCAAGGACATCTTATGCGGGATAACTATGGCTACACCTTC.